This TCR beta chain was observed in a study of tumor-infiltrating lymphocytes in localized non-small cell lung cancer. At the level of the study: Each patient gave resected tumor and non-adjacent uninvolved lung tissue.

Study findings and constraints: Different pieces of the same tissue went to different assays, confounding technical variation with intratumor heterogeneity. Tumors had more T cell infiltration than uninvolved lung, per TCRbeta sequencing and CD3 counts.

Here immunoSEQ multiplex PCR was the method, and the copy in TCRdb shows in-frame clones only, minus some. The sample has 9,300 or so clones, over 70% seen once. With V trimmed by 5 bases and J by 0 bases, 12 bases remained unmatched. The CDR3 consists of 17 residues. Germline CDR1 is MDHEN and CDR2 is SYDVKM. As for this clone: Antigen unknown.

Sequencing used uninvolved lung tissue not adjacent to the tumor. The receptor was isolated from a human donor with non-small cell lung cancer. The chain links TRBV28 to TRBJ2-7; 8 bases align to TRBD1. CDR3 sequence reads: CASSPLPTGASSYEQYF. CDR3 sequence (DNA): TGTGCCAGCAGTCCCCTCCCGACAGGGGCGAGCTCCTACGAGCAGTACTTC.